This T cell receptor beta chain is from a study of shared clonotypes between healthy human individuals (dated by TCRdb to 2018 to 2021). As for the study more broadly: The cohort comprised a couple of women and a few men aged 18 to 49 years. The study deeply sequenced blood TCR repertoires of about 5 healthy adults to estimate repertoire size and the extent of clonotype sharing between individuals. For each donor, CD4 naive and CD4 memory were each run on three plates, CD8 naive on two plates, and CD8 memory on one plate. Leukapheresis yielded between about 0.94 and 8.9 billion PBMCs per donor. To increase sequencing depth and limit assay-specific biases, different laboratories used diverse techniques to prepare libraries and sequence TCR repertoires. What the study reported, not specific to this receptor: Clonotypes shared by all four sorted-subset donors showed higher generation probabilities than non-shared clonotypes. Sampling was limited to blood, and TCR repertoires in tissue likely differ from TCR repertoires in blood. Larger estimated clonotype richness was generally found for naive subsets than for memory subsets. Incomplete sequencing was indicated by rarefaction of sorted-subset datasets, despite the large sequencing depth. Based on pairwise subsampling, the degree of clonotype sharing among donors was expected to be affected by sequencing depth. Sharing across a handful of donors was observed for around 4.8% of naive CD4, less than 4% of naive CD8, about 2.3% of memory CD4, and around 0.4% of memory CD8 clonotypes. Because the study included a small number of donors, the genetic and exposure-history diversity represented was limited.

Trimming takes 7 bases off V and 3 bases off J; junction bases not matched to a gene: 9. The CDR3 runs 14 residues from the cysteine to the phenylalanine. The retained sequence is limited to the CDR3, 42 bases, with the frame set at the first base. The germline V gene yields SGHRS for CDR1 and YFSETQ for CDR2. The donors were healthy, HIV-negative adults who had no recently reported acute infections or vaccinations. Only Caucasian adults living in Nashville, Tennessee, USA were represented among the donors. CD4+ T cells were enriched by magnetic negative selection; naive cells were then positively selected on CD45RA, and the negative fraction formed the memory subset. After blood collection by leukapheresis, PBMCs were isolated using Ficoll-Histopaque density gradient centrifugation and then cryopreserved in the vapor phase of liquid nitrogen. Purity and quantity of every magnetically sorted T cell population were checked by analytical flow cytometry. Each sorted fraction had its genomic DNA isolated and then quantified by UV absorbance on a Nanodrop 2000c.

Using the deep immunoSEQ assay, multiplex PCR amplified TCR CDR3 regions from genomic DNA. Extracted genomic DNA from each cell subset was distributed evenly across all wells of several immunoSEQ 96-well plates, and each plate was treated as a replicate. For sorted subsets, roughly 190 ng of genomic DNA, equivalent to tens of thousands of T cell genomes, went into each replicate PCR. Purified libraries were quantified with a Qubit 3.0 fluorometer, sized on a Bioanalyzer 2100, and re-quantified with the KAPA Library Quantification kit. Each immunoSEQ 96-well plate was sequenced on its own single-read 150-cycle Illumina NextSeq 550 flow cell. The source study handled its data this way. Because the immunoSEQ output held only junctional sequences and lacked quality scores, the filtering could not match the filtering applied to full-length reads. To assign V/J genes and CDR3, sequences were annotated against IMGT germline references using PyIR, a Python wrapper for IgBLAST v1.9. Reads with weak V/J assignments (E-value above 1e-6), missing CDR3, stop codons, out-of-frame junctions, or ambiguous translated residues were removed. V3J clonotypes were defined as sequences sharing the same inferred V gene, J gene, and CDR3 amino acid sequence. The percentage overlap between two repertoires was calculated by dividing the number of shared unique clonotypes by the size of the smaller repertoire. Repertoire richness was assessed with RTK rarefaction, the Chao1 estimator, and Recon v2.1 estimates of unobserved clonotypes. Generation probabilities for all TCRbeta clonotypes obtained by the gDNA method from several donors were computed using OLGA. Imported from immuneACCESS, the table was reduced by TCRdb to in-frame sequences with V and J called. These copies leave out some clones; in studies compared against another copy, an unresolved V gene accounts for under half, and the cause of the remainder is not known. The D gene and trimming were derived from the DNA, and the V and J assignments and clone size from that table. The sample table contains about 1.5 million clones; only one count was recorded for 95% to 99% of them. About 0.42% of the sample rests with the top ten.

To note about this clone: The antigen it recognizes is unknown. No qualities accompany the bases; no much larger clone lies one base away.

The specimen sequenced was naive CD4+ T cells sorted from blood. The cell subset or site label on this specimen signifies: CD45RA+ positively selected. The TCR sequence derives from a man aged 25-45 years in good health. The chain uses TRBV5-1 and TRBJ1-2, and TRBD1 matches 7 of the central bases. The CDR3 corresponds to CASGVDRADYGYTF. The base sequence is TGCGCCAGCGGGGTAGACAGGGCGGACTATGGCTACACCTTC.